Each of the 12 T cell receptor beta chains below was sequenced from the same sample in a study of early T cells in non-severe SARS-CoV-2 infection. TCRdb reanalysed the 5' RACE reads using MiXCR and keeps one entry per CDR3 protein. Altogether around 40,000 distinct CDR3 sequences are present, around 5.7% being singletons, with the ten largest covering roughly 4.8%. Sequenced sample: whole blood. These receptors were taken from an adult who was a healthcare worker with PCR-confirmed SARS-CoV-2 infection or an uninfected control (not recorded which).

Only a few counts were recorded for this clonotype. The chain links TRBV5-1 to TRBJ1-3; D unresolved. Germline loops: CDR1 SGHRS, CDR2 YFSETQ. The CDR3 is made up of 14 amino acids. With 4 bases removed from V and 0 bases from J, the gap between germline ends came to 8 bases. The CDR3 sequence is CASSGGVSGNTIYF. CDR3 in DNA: TGCGCCAGCAGCGGTGGTGTCTCTGGAAACACCATATATTTT.

This rearrangement joins TRBV29-1 to TRBJ1-1; D remains ambiguous. Trimming cost V 6 bases and J 6 bases, with 11 bases left between them. Germline CDR1 is SQVTM and CDR2 is ANQGSEA. The CDR3 covers 11 residues. CDR3: CSVVTRAEAFF. The CDR3 DNA reads as TGCAGCGTCGTAACACGGGCTGAAGCTTTCTTT. Based on the CDR3 plus reference TRBV29-1 and TRBJ1-1, the full variable domain is SAVISQKPSRDICQRGTSLTIQCQVDSQVTMMFWYRQQPGQSLTLIATANQGSEATYESGFVIDKFPISRPNLTFSTLTVSNMSPEDSSIYLCSVVTRAEAFFGQGTRLTVV.

This clonotype has ten or more counts. The chain recombines TRBV5-1 with TRBJ2-7; TRBD2 matches at 8 bases. The CDR3 length is 15 residues. Unmatched junction bases numbered 7, after V lost 0 bases and J lost 5 bases. Germline CDR1 and CDR2: SGHRS and YFSETQ. CDR3 sequence: CASSLGIAGSHEQYF. The DNA of the CDR3 is TGCGCCAGCAGCTTGGGAATAGCGGGGTCCCACGAGCAGTACTTC.

This clonotype was counted many times. The rearrangement links TRBV2 to TRBJ2-3; 10 bases match TRBD2. CDR3 size: 16 residues. Unmatched junction bases numbered 4, after V lost 4 bases and J lost 0 bases. Germline V gene data show CDR1 as SNHLY and CDR2 as FYNNEI. CDR3: CASSGWTSGSTDTQYF. The CDR3 DNA reads as TGTGCCAGCAGTGGTTGGACTAGCGGTAGCACAGATACGCAGTATTTT.

This clonotype was counted at least ten times. An end of the junction does not agree with germline; a read error may underlie this. The rearrangement uses TRBV20-1 and TRBJ2-3; possibly TRBD1 or TRBD2 for D (5 bases each). The CDR3 runs 14 residues. CDR1 DFQATT and CDR2 SNEGSKA come from the germline V gene (reference sequence). CDR3 in amino acids: CSVRDGTITDTQYF. Written as DNA, the CDR3 is TGCAGTGTTAGAGACGGGACCATCACAGATACGCAGTATTTT.

The CDR3 nucleotides read TGTGCCATCAGTGAGACCCACGGGGGTGGCTATGGCTACACCTTC. Translation gives CAISETHGGGYGYTF. The chain is built from TRBV10-3 and TRBJ1-2; D may be TRBD1 (5 bases). This CDR3 is 15 amino acids long. The V gene's germline CDR1 is ENHRY and CDR2 SYGVKD. V was trimmed by 2 bases and J by 4 bases, leaving 14 bases between them.

The V call is TRBV27, the J call TRBJ2-3; D gene ambiguous. There are 15 residues in the CDR3. V was trimmed by 3 bases and J by 0 bases, leaving 10 bases between them. Germline V lookup: CDR1 MNHEY, CDR2 SMNVEV (reference sequence). The CDR3 loop reads CASSLGVSSTDTQYF. The CDR3 region has the DNA TGTGCCAGCAGTTTGGGCGTATCTAGCACAGATACGCAGTATTTT.

This clonotype was counted ten times or more. The rearrangement uses TRBV10-3 and TRBJ2-5; D is unresolved. The length of the CDR3 is 15 residues. In germline, CDR1 is ENHRY, CDR2 SYGVKD. V lost 3 bases, J lost 9 bases, and 20 bases lay in between. The CDR3: CAISEKDGQGRSQYF. In DNA, the CDR3 is TGTGCCATCAGTGAAAAGGACGGCCAAGGAAGGTCCCAGTACTTC.

The sample holds a few counts of this clonotype. The rearrangement uses TRBV11-3 and TRBJ2-1, with TRBD2 as a possible D gene (6 bases). The V gene's germline CDR1 is SGHNT and CDR2 YENEEA. This CDR3 contains 15 residues. The ends were cut back, 4 bases at V and 5 bases at J, with 15 bases in the middle. The CDR3 region has the DNA TGTGCCAGCAGCTGGGGAACTAGCAGCCACAATGAGCAGTTCTTC. Translating gives CASSWGTSSHNEQFF.

This clonotype was seen many times. The chain uses TRBV9 and TRBJ1-2; no reliable D call. Deletions cut 6 bases from V and 4 bases from J, with 7 bases between. The length of the CDR3 is 11 residues. Germline CDR1 is SGDLS and CDR2 is YYNGEE. The chain's CDR3 is CASTLSYGYTF. The DNA of the CDR3 is TGTGCCAGCACCTTATCCTATGGCTACACCTTC. Full variable domain (remainder filled in from reference TRBV9 and TRBJ1-2): DSGVTQTPKHLITATGQRVTLRCSPRSGDLSVYWYQQSLDQGLQFLIQYYNGEERAKGNILERFSAQQFPDLHSELNLSSLELGDSALYFCASTLSYGYTFGSGTRLTVV.

This clonotype appeared many times. The J gene is TRBJ1-5, the V gene TRBV30; D is possibly TRBD1 (5 bases). Germline assignment: CDR1 GTSNPN and CDR2 SVGIG (reference sequence). This CDR3 has 15 amino acids. V was cut by 1 base and J by 2 bases, with 12 bases left in between. The CDR3 spells CAWSERGLGNQPQHF. For the CDR3, the DNA is TGTGCCTGGAGTGAAAGGGGCTTGGGCAATCAGCCCCAGCATTTT.

This clonotype was found a few times. V is TRBV12-3 or TRBV12-4 and J is TRBJ1-4; D remains ambiguous. This CDR3 region has 14 residues. Trimming stripped 3 bases from V and 3 bases from J, with 8 bases between. The CDR3 bases are TGTGCCAGCAGTTTCGGAGAACCTAATGAAAAACTGTTTTTT. Protein: CASSFGEPNEKLFF.